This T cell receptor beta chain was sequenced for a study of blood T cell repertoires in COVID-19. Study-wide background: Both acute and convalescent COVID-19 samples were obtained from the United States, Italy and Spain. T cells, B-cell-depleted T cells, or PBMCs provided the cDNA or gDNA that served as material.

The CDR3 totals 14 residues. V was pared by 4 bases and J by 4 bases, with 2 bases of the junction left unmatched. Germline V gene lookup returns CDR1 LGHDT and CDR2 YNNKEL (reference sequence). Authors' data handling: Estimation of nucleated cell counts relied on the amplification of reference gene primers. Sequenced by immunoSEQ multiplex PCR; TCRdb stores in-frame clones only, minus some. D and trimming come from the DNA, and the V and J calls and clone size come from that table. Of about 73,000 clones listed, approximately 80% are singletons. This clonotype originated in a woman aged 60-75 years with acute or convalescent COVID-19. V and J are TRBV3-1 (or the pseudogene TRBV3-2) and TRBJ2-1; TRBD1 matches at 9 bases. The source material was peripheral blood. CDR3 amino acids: CASSRGTGYNEQFF. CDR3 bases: TGTGCCAGCAGCCGCGGGACAGGGTACAATGAGCAGTTCTTC.